This passage covers 4 T cell receptor beta chains from one sample sequenced in a study of T cell repertoires in ileal Crohn's disease. Measured with immunoSEQ multiplex PCR; TCRdb has only the in-frame clones, and not every one. The sample lists about 7,000 clones; around four fifths were seen once. Sequences were obtained from ileal tissue. Source of these receptors: an adult with Crohn's disease.

The chain combines TRBV12-5 with TRBJ2-7; D may be TRBD1 (6 bases). Between the trimmed V and J ends, which lost 3 bases and 5 bases, there was a span of 23 bases. The CDR3 sequence is 17 residues long. Germline assignment: CDR1 LGHNT and CDR2 FRNRAP. This CDR3 reads CASGLTRDTPTDHEQYF. The CDR3 bases are TGTGCTAGTGGTTTAACCCGGGACACCCCCACTGATCACGAGCAGTACTTC.

This clone was seen more than once but under ten times. The chain combines TRBV2 with TRBJ1-2, with a tentative D call TRBD1 (6 bases). The CDR3 contains 14 residues. V lost 2 bases to trimming and J lost 6 bases, with 13 bases between them. Germline assignment: CDR1 SNHLY and CDR2 FYNNEI. The CDR3 region is CASSEQGTANGYTF. For the CDR3, the DNA is TGTGCCAGCAGTGAACAGGGGACCGCTAATGGCTACACCTTC.

This chain joins TRBV28 and TRBJ2-2; 8 bases map to TRBD1. CDR1 is MDHEN and CDR2 is SYDVKM in the germline V gene. After removal of 8 bases from V and 7 bases from J, the junction contained 12 bases not matched to a gene. This CDR3 is built from 15 residues. CDR3 sequence: CASLWIQGENGELFF. In nucleotides, the CDR3 is TGTGCCAGCTTATGGATACAGGGGGAAAACGGGGAGCTGTTTTTT.

This rearrangement joins TRBV28 to TRBJ1-5, with 7 bases matching TRBD1. This CDR3 has 16 amino acids. CDR1 is MDHEN, CDR2 SYDVKM, per germline. V gave up 7 bases and J gave up 7 bases; unmatched junction bases: 16. In DNA form, the CDR3 reads TGTGCCAGCACGGGCATCCTTAGACAGGGTCAACAGCCCCAGCATTTT. It is translated as CASTGILRQGQQPQHF.